This TCR beta chain was sequenced in a study of blood T cells in healthy people across ages. The individuals who served as donors were healthy Caucasians living in Russia, aged about 6 to 95. Isolation recovered at least 6.5 million PBMCs from every sample. The use of a sample-barcoded 5' primer and a J-beta primer mix characterized a second PCR of roughly 6 to 12 cycles. Each CDR3 protein gets one entry after TCRdb re-called the 5' RACE reads with MiXCR. The profile shows around 1.7 million distinct CDR3 sequences, approximately 28% of them singletons. This clonotype was counted many times. Its antigen remains unidentified. Germline V gene lookup returns CDR1 SGHTA and CDR2 FQGNSA. CDR3 length equals 16 residues. The V and J ends lost 5 bases and 0 bases respectively, with 17 bases between them. Study findings and constraints: While age rose, TCR beta diversity per million T cells dropped in a roughly linear way.

This sequence was found in a woman aged 25 to 39 in good health. The sequencing sample was made of blood. This chain links TRBV7-2 with TRBJ2-7, with D unclear. The CDR3 coding sequence is TGTGCCAGCAGCACCCCGCCTTTTGTTAGCTCCTACGAGCAGTACTTC. It encodes CASSTPPFVSSYEQYF.